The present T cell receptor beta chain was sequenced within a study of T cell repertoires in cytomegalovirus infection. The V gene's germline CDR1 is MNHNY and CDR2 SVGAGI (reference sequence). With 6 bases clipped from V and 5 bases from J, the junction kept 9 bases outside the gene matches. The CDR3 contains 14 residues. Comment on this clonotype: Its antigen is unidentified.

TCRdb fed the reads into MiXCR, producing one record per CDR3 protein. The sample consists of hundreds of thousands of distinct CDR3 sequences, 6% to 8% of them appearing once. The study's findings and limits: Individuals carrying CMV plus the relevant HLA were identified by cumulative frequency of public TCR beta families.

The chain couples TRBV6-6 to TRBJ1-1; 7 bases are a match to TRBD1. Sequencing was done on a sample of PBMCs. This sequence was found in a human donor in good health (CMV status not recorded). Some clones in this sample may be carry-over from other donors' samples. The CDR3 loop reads CASSPGGGETEAFF. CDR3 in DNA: TGTGCCAGCAGCCCAGGGGGGGGGGAAACTGAAGCTTTCTTT.